One and the same sample provided the 24 T cell receptor beta chains below, sequenced in a study of T cells in Graves' hyperthyroidism and ophthalmopathy. Amplification of TCR beta CDR3 regions used RNA as the template. The TCR CDR3 was amplified in a first-round RT-PCR using the HTBI primer set. TCRdb fed the multiplex PCR reads into MiXCR, producing one record per CDR3 protein. The sample records around 660,000 distinct CDR3 sequences, just under 45% being singletons. Sequencing was done on a sample of peripheral blood or thyroid tissue (not recorded which). All receptors come from an adult man with Graves' disease, either hyperthyroidism or ophthalmopathy (not recorded which).

This clonotype appeared a few times. The chain employs TRBV19 and TRBJ2-5; TRBD1 matches at 12 bases. The junction had 8 bases not matched to a gene; V was cut back by 4 bases and J by 5 bases. The CDR3 length is 16 residues. CDR1 and CDR2 from the germline V gene are LNHDA and SQIVND (reference sequence). The CDR3 here is CASSTPGTGGEETQYF. Here the CDR3 DNA reads TGTGCCAGTAGTACCCCCGGGACAGGGGGCGAGGAGACCCAGTACTTC.

The chain joins TRBV24-1 to TRBJ2-7; D remains ambiguous. Looked up from germline, CDR1 is KGHDR and CDR2 is SFDVKD. The CDR3 covers 15 residues. The CDR3 sequence is CARSIAVAGRYEQYF. The CDR3 coding sequence is TGTGCTAGATCGATCGCGGTGGCAGGACGCTACGAGCAGTACTTC.

For this clonotype: This may arise from a read error, as a much more abundant clone is one base away. The V and J genes are TRBV10-3 and TRBJ2-7; the D call may be TRBD1 or TRBD2 (6 bases each). The CDR3 is 14 residues long. Per the germline V gene, CDR1 is ENHRY and CDR2 is SYGVKD. Here the CDR3 DNA reads TGTGCCATCAGTGACGGGGGCGAATCCTGCGAGCAGTACTTC. This encodes CAISDGGESCEQYF.

This clonotype was seen ten or more times. This chain links TRBV7-9 with TRBJ2-7; perhaps TRBD1 as D (6 bases). The germline gives CDR1 SEHNR, CDR2 FQNEAQ (reference sequence). This CDR3 contains 14 residues. The ends were cut back, 6 bases at V and 2 bases at J, with 14 bases in the middle. The CDR3 DNA is TGTGCCAGCAGGGGACAACCGGGACCCTACGAGCAGTACTTC. It codes for CASRGQPGPYEQYF. Supplemented by reference TRBV7-9 and TRBJ2-7, the full variable domain reads DTGVSQNPRHKITKRGQNVTFRCDPISEHNRLYWYRQTLGQGPEFLTYFQNEAQLEKSRLLSDRFSAERPKGSFSTLEIQRTEQGDSAMYLCASRGQPGPYEQYFGPGTRLTVT.

This clonotype was recorded at least ten times. The chain recombines TRBV20-1 with TRBJ1-6, with D possibly TRBD1 on 6 matching bases. V shed 7 bases and J shed 6 bases, with 16 bases lying between them. Germline CDR1 and CDR2: DFQATT and SNEGSKA (reference sequence). The CDR3 extends over 14 amino acids. The CDR3 DNA reads as TGCAGTGTCGGGGGGGCGCACGCTAATTCACCCCTCCACTTT. Protein sequence: CSVGGAHANSPLHF.

The V call is TRBV12-3 or TRBV12-4, the J call TRBJ1-1; 8 bases are shared with TRBD1. CDR3 length: 13 residues. The J segment lost 7 bases and the V segment lost 6 bases, leaving 7 bases of the junction unmatched. CDR3 region: CASSRTGFGEAFF. CDR3 DNA: TGTGCCAGCAGCCGGACAGGGTTTGGTGAAGCTTTCTTT.

This clonotype was counted ten times or more. The chain has TRBV7-9 and TRBJ1-2; D is perhaps TRBD1 (5 bases). The CDR3 loop spans 14 amino acids. Between the trimmed V and J ends, which lost 3 bases and 5 bases, there was a span of 13 bases. Germline V CDR1 and CDR2: SEHNR, FQNEAQ (reference sequence). CDR3 nucleotides: TGTGCCAGCAGCTTCGGTGCAGGGAAGTATGGCTACACCTTC. This codes for CASSFGAGKYGYTF. The full variable domain, rest sourced from reference TRBV7-9 and TRBJ1-2, is DTGVSQNPRHKITKRGQNVTFRCDPISEHNRLYWYRQTLGQGPEFLTYFQNEAQLEKSRLLSDRFSAERPKGSFSTLEIQRTEQGDSAMYLCASSFGAGKYGYTFGSGTRLTVV.

Written as DNA, the CDR3 is TGTGCCAGCGGACAGGGTGCGAAAGAATCACCCCTCCACTTT. Translation gives CASGQGAKESPLHF. The rearrangement links TRBV6-5 to TRBJ1-6; 8 bases are a match to TRBD1. V was clipped by 8 bases and J by 10 bases; unmatched bases: 10. The length of the CDR3 is 14 residues. In germline, CDR1 is MNHEY, CDR2 SVGAGI.

In its sample, this clonotype was seen many times. This rearrangement joins TRBV29-1 to TRBJ2-7; possibly TRBD2 for D (7 bases). The V gene's germline CDR1 is SQVTM and CDR2 ANQGSEA. V was trimmed by 4 bases and J by 3 bases, leaving 13 bases between them. The CDR3 spans 13 residues. CDR3 amino acids: CSVGWGGGYEQYF. For the CDR3, the DNA is TGCAGCGTTGGGTGGGGGGGCGGCTACGAGCAGTACTTC.

This chain joins TRBV20-1 and TRBJ2-2; D is undetermined. Germline V gene sequence: CDR1 DFQATT, CDR2 SNEGSKA (reference sequence). The CDR3 has 13 residues. V lost 6 bases and J 0 bases, leaving 8 bases between the germline ends. CDR3 bases: TGCAGTGCCATGACACCGAACACCGGGGAGCTGTTTTTT. This encodes CSAMTPNTGELFF.

The genes are TRBV7-9 and TRBJ2-7; D is perhaps TRBD1 (5 bases). Trimming left V 1 base short and J 2 bases short, with 15 bases between. CDR1 and CDR2 (germline): SEHNR, FQNEAQ (reference sequence). This CDR3 spans 16 amino acids. The CDR3 bases are TGTGCCAGCAGCTTAGGCCCGTTGACAGCTGCCTACGAGCAGTACTTC. Its translation is CASSLGPLTAAYEQYF.

The chain is built from TRBV19 and TRBJ2-2, with D perhaps TRBD2 (6 bases). From germline, CDR1 is LNHDA and CDR2 SQIVND (reference sequence). With 5 bases removed from V and 4 bases from J, the gap between germline ends came to 11 bases. There are 14 residues in the CDR3. CDR3 residues: CASSPGTPTGELFF. CDR3 bases: TGTGCCAGTAGTCCCGGGACTCCCACCGGGGAGCTGTTTTTT.

This clonotype showed up many times. The CDR3 coding sequence is TGTGCCAGCAGCTTCCACACTGAAGCTTTCTTT. The encoded protein is CASSFHTEAFF. The chain recombines TRBV7-2 with TRBJ1-1; unclear D gene. The V and J ends lost 3 bases and 3 bases respectively, with 2 bases between them. Germline lookup yields CDR1 SGHTA and CDR2 FQGNSA. CDR3 length: 11 amino acids.

V is TRBV7-9 and J is TRBJ2-2, with TRBD1 identical over 7 bases. The V gene end was trimmed by 6 bases and the J gene end by 4 bases; junction bases not matched to a gene: 8. CDR1 and CDR2 from the germline V gene are SEHNR and FQNEAQ (reference sequence). There are 15 residues in the CDR3. The DNA for the CDR3 is TGTGCCAGCAGTGTGACTCCAGGGGGCACCGGGGAGCTGTTTTTT. It specifies CASSVTPGGTGELFF.

This clonotype was seen a handful of times. The chain employs TRBV12-3 or TRBV12-4 and TRBJ2-5, with 8 bases fitting TRBD2. Trimming at V came to 1 base and at J to 5 bases, leaving 6 bases not matched to a gene. This CDR3 spans 15 amino acids. The CDR3 is CASSLVRAGVETQYF. CDR3 nucleotides: TGTGCCAGCAGTTTAGTTCGAGCGGGGGTTGAGACCCAGTACTTC.

Concerning this clonotype: A much larger clone lies one base from this, so it may be a read error. The V and J genes are TRBV6-6 and TRBJ1-2, with a weak D call TRBD1 (6 bases). CDR1 and CDR2 from the germline V gene are MNHNY and SVGAGI (reference sequence). CDR3 length equals 14 residues. V was cut by 4 bases and J by 4 bases, with 13 bases left in between. DNA of the CDR3: TGTGCCAGCAGTTCCTCAGGGGTAGGCTATGGCTACACCTTC. Its protein product is CASSSSGVGYGYTF.

As for this clonotype: A much bigger clone sits one base away, suggesting this may be a read error. This chain joins TRBV7-8 and TRBJ1-3; TRBD1 might be the D (6 bases). The CDR3 is 16 amino acids. V was pared by 6 bases and J by 2 bases, with 17 bases between. The germline V gene encodes CDR1 SGHVS and CDR2 FQNEAQ. CDR3 loop: CASRPPGAFPGNTIYF. The CDR3 nucleotides read TGTGCCAGCAGGCCACCAGGGGCATTCCCTGGAAACACCATATATTTT.

The V and J genes are TRBV25-1 and TRBJ2-5, with 8 bases fitting TRBD2. Germline CDR1 reads MGHDK; CDR2 reads SYGVNS. The trim removed 5 bases at V and 5 bases at J, leaving 10 bases unmatched. This CDR3 spans 15 amino acids. CDR3 DNA sequence: TGTGCCAGCAGTCCCGAGCGGGAGAGCCGGGAGACCCAGTACTTC. Protein: CASSPERESRETQYF.

This clonotype was found a few times. This chain joins TRBV2 and TRBJ1-5; the D is unclear. Germline V gene lookup returns CDR1 SNHLY and CDR2 FYNNEI. Trimming left V 8 bases short and J 0 bases short, with 11 bases between. The CDR3 totals 14 residues. This CDR3 reads CASSGRASNQPQHF. The CDR3 DNA reads TGTGCCAGCTCTGGCAGAGCTAGCAATCAGCCCCAGCATTTT.

This chain joins TRBV6-5 and TRBJ2-5; D may be TRBD1 (6 bases). Germline CDR1 reads MNHEY; CDR2 reads SVGAGI. Trimming took off 4 bases at V and 4 bases at J, with 13 bases between the two ends. The CDR3 length is 14 residues. CDR3 region: CASSSGDVGETQYF. The CDR3 bases are TGTGCCAGCAGTTCAGGGGACGTCGGAGAGACCCAGTACTTC.

To note about this clonotype: Since a much larger clone is just one base distant, this may be a read error. As the CDR3 is not closed by the conserved phenylalanine or tryptophan, this likely results from a read error. The J gene is TRBJ1-2, the V gene TRBV24-1; possibly TRBD1 for D (5 bases). The germline V gene has CDR1 KGHDR and CDR2 SFDVKD. V dropped 0 bases and J dropped 4 bases, with 8 bases sitting between them. This CDR3 region has 14 residues. This CDR3 is CATSDLHRSYGYTL. For the CDR3, the DNA is TGTGCCACCAGTGATTTGCACAGGAGCTATGGCTACACCCTC.

The chain employs TRBV20-1 and TRBJ1-2, with 7 bases identical to TRBD1. The germline V gene has CDR1 DFQATT and CDR2 SNEGSKA (reference sequence). The CDR3 is 14 residues long. The CDR3 spells CSTGQIGWNYGYTF. The CDR3 DNA sequence: TGCAGCACGGGACAGATTGGTTGGAACTATGGCTACACCTTC.

This clonotype was detected a few times. The rearrangement links TRBV7-3 to TRBJ1-6; D ambiguous. V lost 6 bases and J 8 bases, leaving 11 bases between the germline ends. Per the germline V gene, CDR1 is SGHTA and CDR2 is FQGTGA. The CDR3 is 13 residues long. In DNA form, the CDR3 reads TGTGCCAGCAGTGAATTTTGGGATTCACCCCTCCACTTT. Amino acids: CASSEFWDSPLHF.

This sequence joins TRBV29-1 and TRBJ1-3; 7 nucleotides line up with TRBD1. Germline lookup yields CDR1 SQVTM and CDR2 ANQGSEA. Losses at the gene ends were 6 bases for V and 7 bases for J; bases not matched to a gene: 3. This CDR3 has 11 residues. As DNA, the CDR3 is TGCAGCGTAGCGGACAGGAACACCATATATTTT. This gives the protein CSVADRNTIYF.